The 19 T cell receptor beta chains below all came from one sample that was sequenced in a study of cytomegalovirus exposure and HLA in healthy donors. Data came from immunoSEQ multiplex PCR; TCRdb stores just in-frame clones and leaves some out. Of 100,000 to 150,000 clones detected, 88% appear once; the ten largest clones hold about 1.5%. Sequenced sample: PBMCs. The receptors here all came from a man aged 25-40 years in good health and CMV-seronegative.

The chain carries TRBV5-1 and TRBJ2-5; 11 bases fit TRBD2. The CDR3 contains 15 residues. Germline trimming cut 4 bases from V and 5 bases from J; bases unmatched to any gene: 7. Germline V gene data show CDR1 as SGHRS and CDR2 as YFSETQ. The CDR3 sequence is CASSKLAGAGETQYF. In DNA, the CDR3 is TGCGCCAGCAGCAAACTAGCGGGAGCAGGGGAGACCCAGTACTTC.

This chain connects TRBV27 to TRBJ2-7; D possibly corresponds to TRBD1 (6 bases). This CDR3 region has 13 residues. V lost 6 bases to trimming and J lost 6 bases, with 15 bases between them. Germline V gene lookup returns CDR1 MNHEY and CDR2 SMNVEV (reference sequence). In DNA, the CDR3 is TGTGCCAGCAGCCAGGGGTACAGGGCCGAGCAGTACTTC. Amino acids: CASSQGYRAEQYF.

The V call is TRBV29-1, the J call TRBJ2-3, with 7 bases fitting TRBD2. V shed 3 bases and J 1 base; nucleotides not matched to a gene: 16. Germline CDR1 is SQVTM and CDR2 is ANQGSEA. This CDR3 is built from 18 residues. The CDR3 nucleotides read TGCAGCGTTGAGAGCGGGAAAAGTCGGGCTGCGGGCACAGATACGCAGTATTTT. Translating it yields CSVESGKSRAAGTDTQYF.

This clone was found once. This chain uses TRBV18 with TRBJ2-3; 8 nucleotides line up with TRBD2. The CDR3 is 15 residues long. The V gene end was trimmed by 3 bases and the J gene end by 2 bases; junction bases not matched to a gene: 4. Germline V gene data show CDR1 as KGHSH and CDR2 as LQKENI. The CDR3 nucleotides are TGTGCCAGCTCACCTCGGCGGGAGGTCACAGATACGCAGTATTTT. Its protein product is CASSPRREVTDTQYF. Supplemented by reference TRBV18 and TRBJ2-3, the full variable domain reads NAGVMQNPRHLVRRRGQEARLRCSPMKGHSHVYWYRQLPEEGLKFMVYLQKENIIDESGMPKERFSAEFPKEGPSILRIQQVVRGDSAAYFCASSPRREVTDTQYFGPGTRLTVL.

The chain combines TRBV27 with TRBJ1-1; no clear D. In germline, CDR1 is MNHEY, CDR2 SMNVEV (reference sequence). The V end was cut by 6 bases, the J end by 1 base, with 9 bases between. The CDR3 is 13 residues long. This chain's CDR3 is CASSLSRNTEAFF. As DNA, the CDR3 is TGTGCCAGCAGCCTATCGAGGAACACTGAAGCTTTCTTT.

V is TRBV25-1 and J is TRBJ2-1; TRBD1 aligns across 9 bases. V lost 5 bases to trimming and J lost 4 bases; unmatched junction nucleotides: 6. Per the germline V gene, CDR1 is MGHDK and CDR2 is SYGVNS. The CDR3 is made up of 15 amino acids. CDR3 nucleotides: TGTGCCAGCAGTCTACGGACAGGGGAGTACAATGAGCAGTTCTTC. Its protein product is CASSLRTGEYNEQFF.

The chain carries TRBV10-2 and TRBJ2-2; 7 bases are shared with TRBD2. After removal of 0 bases from V and 3 bases from J, the junction contained 7 bases not matched to a gene. The CDR3 is 17 residues long. CDR1 WSHSY and CDR2 SAAADI come from the germline V gene. DNA of the CDR3: TGCGCCAGCAGTGAGTCGATTCTAGCGGCCGACACCGGGGAGCTGTTTTTT. Protein: CASSESILAADTGELFF.

The chain combines TRBV25-1 with TRBJ2-5; 7 bases map to TRBD1. CDR3 length equals 13 residues. CDR1 and CDR2 (germline): MGHDK, SYGVNS. V shed 8 bases, J shed 5 bases, and the junction held 8 bases outside the gene matches. Here the CDR3 reads CASATGARETQYF. The CDR3 nucleotides read TGTGCCAGCGCTACAGGGGCGAGGGAGACCCAGTACTTC.

The genes are TRBV5-1 and TRBJ1-1, with D perhaps matching TRBD1 (6 bases). Germline V lookup: CDR1 SGHRS, CDR2 YFSETQ. CDR3 size: 15 residues. Trimming took 6 bases from V and 4 from J, leaving 19 bases between them. CDR3 DNA: TGCGCCAGCACTGAACCGCGGGGGGCAGGCACTGAAGCTTTCTTT. This encodes CASTEPRGAGTEAFF.

The chain carries TRBV6-1 and TRBJ2-7, with TRBD2 matching 10 bases. There are 15 residues in the CDR3. The ends lost 1 base at V and 0 bases at J; junction bases unmatched: 0. Germline V gene sequence: CDR1 MNHNS, CDR2 SASEGT. In nucleotides, the CDR3 is TGTGCCAGCAGTGAAGGGACTAGCGGCTCCTACGAGCAGTACTTC. Residues: CASSEGTSGSYEQYF.

This clone was seen a handful of times. The chain recombines TRBV6-5 with TRBJ2-7; a possible D gene is TRBD1 (6 bases). V was trimmed by 6 bases and J by 6 bases, leaving 15 bases between them. This CDR3 has 13 amino acids. Germline CDR1 reads MNHEY; CDR2 reads SVGAGI. CDR3: CASRRDIGGEQYF. In DNA, the CDR3 is TGTGCCAGCAGAAGGGACATTGGGGGCGAGCAGTACTTC.

This clone occurred a few times. The chain joins TRBV5-1 to TRBJ1-5; D gene uncertain. This CDR3 has 14 amino acids. V gave up 0 bases and J gave up 4 bases, with 8 bases separating them. Germline V gives CDR1 SGHRS, CDR2 YFSETQ. The CDR3 nucleotides read TGCGCCAGCAGCTTGGATGGCAGAAATCAGCCCCAGCATTTT. As protein: CASSLDGRNQPQHF.

The J gene is TRBJ2-2, the V gene TRBV4-1; 7 bases align to TRBD1. This CDR3 comprises 14 residues. J lost 7 bases, V lost 7 bases, and 9 bases had no gene match. The germline gives CDR1 MGHRA, CDR2 YSYEKL. CDR3 region: CASTDSTGHGELFF. Written as DNA, the CDR3 is TGCGCCAGCACCGATTCGACAGGGCACGGGGAGCTGTTTTTT.

This clone was observed a few times. V and J are TRBV7-2 and TRBJ2-7, with D unresolved. Trimming removed 4 bases at V and 6 bases at J, with 13 bases between. Germline CDR1 SGHTA, CDR2 FQGNSA. This CDR3 is built from 13 residues. DNA of the CDR3: TGTGCCAGCAGCTCTCAAAACTATCGCGAGCAGTACTTC. This encodes CASSSQNYREQYF.

V is TRBV5-1 and J is TRBJ2-7; TRBD1 aligns across 7 bases. Germline assignment: CDR1 SGHRS and CDR2 YFSETQ. J gave up 1 base and V 0 bases, and 1 base lay outside the gene matches. This CDR3 region has 14 residues. CDR3 loop: CASSLDRGSYEQYF. The DNA of the CDR3 is TGCGCCAGCAGCTTGGACAGGGGATCCTACGAGCAGTACTTC.

V and J are TRBV19 and TRBJ2-7; tentative D call: TRBD1 (6 bases). The V gene's germline CDR1 is LNHDA and CDR2 SQIVND (reference sequence). Trimming took off 0 bases at V and 6 bases at J, with 21 bases between the two ends. The CDR3 is 17 amino acids. The CDR3: CASSIDRGWGRDPEQYF. The CDR3 DNA reads TGTGCCAGTAGTATAGATCGGGGATGGGGGCGCGATCCCGAGCAGTACTTC.

V gene TRBV4-3 combines with J gene TRBJ2-7, with D perhaps TRBD1 (5 bases). Trimming left V 0 bases short and J 1 base short, with 10 bases between. Germline V gene lookup returns CDR1 LGHNA and CDR2 YSLEER. This CDR3 spans 15 amino acids. CDR3 in DNA: TGCGCCAGCAGCCAAGAGCTCAGGGTGTCCTACGAGCAGTACTTC. Its translation is CASSQELRVSYEQYF.

The gene calls are TRBV5-1 and TRBJ2-5; tentatively, D is TRBD2 (5 bases). The CDR3 consists of 14 residues. Trimming took 4 bases from V and 5 from J, leaving 15 bases between them. The germline CDR1 and CDR2 sequences are SGHRS and YFSETQ. CDR3 residues: CASSENTRMETQYF. CDR3 DNA sequence: TGCGCCAGCAGCGAAAACACTAGGATGGAGACCCAGTACTTC.

The chain joins TRBV5-4 to TRBJ1-4; a weak D match, TRBD1 (5 bases). The V end lost 6 bases, the J end lost 5 bases, and 14 bases lay between the germline ends. CDR3 size: 14 residues. The V gene's germline CDR1 is SGHNT and CDR2 YYREEE (reference sequence). CDR3 in DNA: TGTGCCAGCACCCGGGGGGGAACAAATGAAAAACTGTTTTTT. This codes for CASTRGGTNEKLFF.